The next 21 T cell receptor beta chains were all read from a single sample in a study of cytomegalovirus exposure and HLA in healthy donors. The table came from immunoSEQ multiplex PCR; TCRdb's copy has only in-frame clones and leaves some out. The table has approximately 150,000 clones, approximately 86% seen once. The sequencing input was PBMCs. The receptors were sampled from a man aged 18 to 30 in good health and CMV-seropositive.

The chain joins TRBV4-1 to TRBJ1-2; 9 positions match TRBD1. This CDR3 has 17 amino acids. CDR1 and CDR2 from the germline V gene are MGHRA and YSYEKL. V lost 3 bases, J lost 6 bases, and 14 bases stayed unmatched. The DNA for the CDR3 is TGCGCCAGCAGCCATGGGCTGGGATCTTGGGACAGGGATGGCTACACCTTC. This codes for CASSHGLGSWDRDGYTF.

This sequence joins TRBV11-2 and TRBJ2-3; TRBD2 is a possible D gene (6 bases). V was cut by 4 bases and J by 4 bases, with 24 bases left in between. CDR1 and CDR2 from the germline V gene are SGHAT and FQNNGV. This CDR3 has 18 residues. CDR3 DNA sequence: TGTGCCAGCAGCTCTATCAACACGGGACTTACCCCCGCAGATACGCAGTATTTT. This translates into CASSSINTGLTPADTQYF.

The V gene is TRBV19, the J gene TRBJ2-6; 11 bases line up with TRBD1. V shed 10 bases, J shed 1 base, and the junction held 6 bases outside the gene matches. The CDR3 is made up of 16 amino acids. Looked up from germline, CDR1 is LNHDA and CDR2 is SQIVND (reference sequence). Written as DNA, the CDR3 is TGTGCCACTGGGGGACAGGGGGTATCTGGGGCCAACGTCCTGACTTTC. It is translated as CATGGQGVSGANVLTF.

The chain has TRBV10-3 and TRBJ2-1, with a tentative D call TRBD2 (5 bases). The germline gives CDR1 ENHRY, CDR2 SYGVKD. The CDR3 length is 13 residues. V lost 6 bases and J 10 bases, leaving 16 bases between the germline ends. This CDR3 is CAIRPEGGREQFF. The CDR3 DNA follows: TGTGCCATCAGGCCCGAGGGTGGTCGAGAGCAGTTCTTC.

The V gene is TRBV28, the J gene TRBJ1-4, with 7 bases aligning to TRBD1. J gave up 7 bases and V 3 bases, and 2 bases lay outside the gene matches. There are 13 residues in the CDR3. CDR1 MDHEN and CDR2 SYDVKM come from the germline V gene. In DNA form, the CDR3 reads TGTGCCAGCAGTTTCCCAGGGGGTGAAAAACTGTTTTTT. It specifies CASSFPGGEKLFF.

V and J are TRBV5-6 and TRBJ2-7; no reliable D call. CDR1 and CDR2 (germline): SGHDT, YYEEEE. CDR3 length: 12 amino acids. The V end lost 4 bases, the J end lost 6 bases, and 11 bases lay between the germline ends. The CDR3 coding sequence is TGTGCCAGCAGCGCTACCCCATCCGAGCAGTACTTC. Translation gives CASSATPSEQYF.

CDR3: CASSSGGSGETQYF. The CDR3 DNA reads TGTGCCAGCAGTTCGGGGGGATCAGGAGAGACCCAGTACTTC. The rearrangement uses TRBV6-1 and TRBJ2-5, with 7 positions matching TRBD2. V lost 5 bases, J lost 4 bases, and 7 bases stayed unmatched. The CDR3 consists of 14 residues. Germline CDR1 MNHNS, CDR2 SASEGT.

This chain joins TRBV28 and TRBJ1-5, with 9 bases identical to TRBD1. The J segment lost 3 bases and the V segment lost 2 bases, leaving 2 bases of the junction unmatched. The CDR3 sequence is 15 residues long. Germline-derived CDR1 and CDR2 are MDHEN and SYDVKM. The chain's CDR3 is CASSLRTGVNQPQHF. CDR3 coding DNA: TGTGCCAGCAGTTTAAGGACAGGGGTCAATCAGCCCCAGCATTTT.

The rearrangement uses TRBV27 and TRBJ1-5, with TRBD1 matching 7 bases. After removal of 2 bases from V and 3 bases from J, the junction contained 7 bases not matched to a gene. The CDR3 spans 16 residues. The V gene's germline CDR1 is MNHEY and CDR2 SMNVEV (reference sequence). The CDR3, as DNA: TGTGCCAGCAGTTTAAGCGGGGGACAGAACAATCAGCCCCAGCATTTT. Its translation: CASSLSGGQNNQPQHF.

The chain recombines TRBV5-5 with TRBJ1-2; no firm D call. Trimming removed 4 bases at V and 4 bases at J, with 29 bases between. The CDR3 contains 19 residues. Germline-derived CDR1 and CDR2 are SGHKS and YYEKEE (reference sequence). The CDR3 protein is CASSAASARWVEGVYGYTF. Here the CDR3 DNA reads TGTGCCAGCAGCGCCGCTTCGGCCCGTTGGGTCGAGGGCGTCTATGGCTACACCTTC.

By sample fraction, this clone is medium-sized. The chain couples TRBV6-5 to TRBJ1-4; 8 bases are shared with TRBD1. Germline trimming cut 2 bases from V and 6 bases from J; bases unmatched to any gene: 8. Per germline, CDR1 MNHEY and CDR2 SVGAGI. This CDR3 is 16 amino acids long. CDR3 DNA: TGTGCCAGCAGTTACGGACAGGGCGAGGGGTATGAAAAACTGTTTTTT. Translating it yields CASSYGQGEGYEKLFF.

This clone was seen a handful of times. The gene calls are TRBV5-4 and TRBJ1-1; 7 nucleotides align to TRBD1. CDR3 length: 14 amino acids. Germline V gives CDR1 SGHNT, CDR2 YYREEE (reference sequence). The V segment lost 3 bases and the J segment 0 bases; nucleotides outside the gene matches: 2. CDR3 bases: TGTGCCAGCAGCTCGACAGGGATGAACACTGAAGCTTTCTTT. Translating gives CASSSTGMNTEAFF. The variable domain in full, completed from reference TRBV5-4 and TRBJ1-1, reads ETGVTQSPTHLIKTRGQQVTLRCSSQSGHNTVSWYQQALGQGPQFIFQYYREEENGRGNFPPRFSGLQFPNYSSELNVNALELDDSALYLCASSSTGMNTEAFFGQGTRLTVV.

The rearrangement joins TRBV7-8 to TRBJ1-4; tentatively, D is TRBD1 (5 bases). CDR3 length: 17 amino acids. Germline V gives CDR1 SGHVS, CDR2 FQNEAQ. The V and J ends lost 8 bases and 0 bases respectively, with 19 bases between them. The DNA of the CDR3 is TGTGCCAGCGGAGTAGGGGCGCGTAGTGCAACTAATGAAAAACTGTTTTTT. Amino acid sequence: CASGVGARSATNEKLFF.

The gene calls are TRBV6-1 and TRBJ2-7; D not resolved. The V end was cut by 2 bases, the J end by 5 bases, with 13 bases between. The CDR3 totals 14 residues. Germline loops: CDR1 MNHNS, CDR2 SASEGT. The CDR3 is CASSEFWASDEQYF. The CDR3 DNA is TGTGCCAGCAGTGAATTTTGGGCGAGTGACGAGCAGTACTTC.

The J gene is TRBJ1-2, the V gene TRBV29-1, with a weak D call TRBD1 (6 bases). The V end was cut by 4 bases, the J end by 1 base, with 16 bases between. The V gene's germline CDR1 is SQVTM and CDR2 ANQGSEA. The CDR3 contains 15 residues. DNA of the CDR3: TGCAGCGTTGTGACAGGACTCTTAAATAACTATGGCTACACCTTC. Translated: CSVVTGLLNNYGYTF.

This chain connects TRBV13 to TRBJ2-7; 8 bases map to TRBD2. Germline V gene data show CDR1 as PRHDT and CDR2 as FYEKMQ (reference sequence). The J segment lost 7 bases and the V segment lost 0 bases, leaving 20 bases of the junction unmatched. This CDR3 comprises 19 residues. The CDR3: CASSLGLRVLADLMREQYF. The CDR3 bases are TGTGCCAGCAGCTTAGGCCTAAGGGTACTAGCGGACCTAATGAGGGAGCAGTACTTC.

The chain employs TRBV2 and TRBJ2-7, with 8 bases identical to TRBD2. CDR3 size: 13 residues. V lost 8 bases to trimming and J lost 6 bases; unmatched junction nucleotides: 9. Germline values: CDR1 SNHLY, CDR2 FYNNEI. The CDR3, as DNA: TGTGCCAGCGGTCAAGCGGGAGCCGCCGAGCAGTACTTC. This codes for CASGQAGAAEQYF.

J is TRBJ1-3 and V is TRBV6-5, with a tentative D call TRBD1 (5 bases). The CDR3 length is 16 residues. Germline V gene lookup returns CDR1 MNHEY and CDR2 SVGAGI. Trimming removed 2 bases from V and 1 base from J, with 12 bases in between. The CDR3 sequence: CASSYGIGASGNTIYF. The CDR3 DNA sequence: TGTGCCAGCAGTTACGGTATAGGGGCATCTGGAAACACCATATATTTT.

The chain uses TRBV9 and TRBJ2-1; TRBD1 agrees at 9 bases. In germline, CDR1 is SGDLS, CDR2 YYNGEE. CDR3 length: 15 amino acids. Trimming took 0 bases from V and 4 from J; bases not matched to a gene: 2. CDR3 DNA: TGTGCCAGCAGCGTAGCACAGGGGGCTTACAATGAGCAGTTCTTC. Its translation is CASSVAQGAYNEQFF. The entire variable domain, with the rest obtained from reference TRBV9 and TRBJ2-1, is as follows: DSGVTQTPKHLITATGQRVTLRCSPRSGDLSVYWYQQSLDQGLQFLIQYYNGEERAKGNILERFSAQQFPDLHSELNLSSLELGDSALYFCASSVAQGAYNEQFFGPGTRLTVL.

The chain carries TRBV5-4 and TRBJ1-1; 7 nucleotides line up with TRBD1. Per germline, CDR1 SGHNT and CDR2 YYREEE (reference sequence). The CDR3 sequence is 14 residues long. V shed 3 bases, J shed 0 bases, and the junction held 2 bases outside the gene matches. DNA of the CDR3: TGTGCCAGCAGCTCCGGACAGGTGAACACTGAAGCTTTCTTT. It translates to CASSSGQVNTEAFF.

This chain connects TRBV6-5 to TRBJ2-1; TRBD2 is a possible D gene (6 bases). This CDR3 has 14 residues. Germline V gives CDR1 MNHEY, CDR2 SVGAGI. The germline V and J ends were trimmed by 8 bases and 5 bases, with 16 bases remaining between them. The CDR3 DNA reads as TGTGCCAGCCAAGACGGGGGTGTAAACAATGAGCAGTTCTTC. Its protein is CASQDGGVNNEQFF.